One sample yielded the 25 T cell receptor beta chains listed below, sequenced in a study of cytomegalovirus exposure and HLA in healthy donors. The PCR had 60 Vbeta and 13 Jbeta primers. The table came from immunoSEQ multiplex PCR; TCRdb's copy has only in-frame clones and leaves some out. The repertoire holds 140,000 to 150,000 clones, approximately 91% seen once, with around 0.51% in the top ten. Sequencing was performed on PBMCs. These receptors all stem from a woman aged 35 to 49 in good health and CMV-seronegative.

The V gene is TRBV11-2, the J gene TRBJ2-5; D unclear. The germline V gene encodes CDR1 SGHAT and CDR2 FQNNGV. V was shortened by 5 bases and J by 0 bases, with 10 bases between the two germline ends. This CDR3 region has 14 residues. CDR3 protein: CASSGYSYQETQYF. The CDR3 DNA reads TGTGCCAGCAGCGGCTACAGTTACCAAGAGACCCAGTACTTC. Supplemented by reference TRBV11-2 and TRBJ2-5, the full variable domain reads EAGVAQSPRYKIIEKRQSVAFWCNPISGHATLYWYQQILGQGPKLLIQFQNNGVVDDSQLPKDRFSAERLKGVDSTLKIQPAKLEDSAVYLCASSGYSYQETQYFGPGTRLLVL.

The chain has TRBV19 and TRBJ2-3; 15 positions agree with TRBD2. The CDR3 runs 17 residues. The germline CDR1 and CDR2 sequences are LNHDA and SQIVND (reference sequence). Losses at the gene ends were 0 bases for V and 7 bases for J; bases not matched to a gene: 5. This CDR3 is CASSIDGLAGGRNTQYF. CDR3 bases: TGTGCCAGTAGTATAGACGGACTAGCGGGAGGGAGGAATACGCAGTATTTT.

As for this clone: The sample carries other DNA sequences with the same CDR3. V and J are TRBV5-1 and TRBJ2-7, with 7 bases lining up with TRBD2. J was trimmed by 1 base and V by 4 bases; bases with no gene match: 5. This CDR3 has 14 residues. Germline CDR1 is SGHRS and CDR2 is YFSETQ. CDR3 in DNA: TGCGCCAGCAGCCCGGGAGGAGGGTCCTACGAGCAGTACTTC. Protein: CASSPGGGSYEQYF.

This chain links TRBV7-2 with TRBJ2-3; TRBD2 matches 8 bases. CDR3 length equals 16 residues. Germline CDR1 SGHTA, CDR2 FQGNSA. After removal of 3 bases from V and 3 bases from J, the junction contained 8 bases not matched to a gene. The CDR3 bases are TGTGCCAGCAGCTTTATGACGGGAGGGGGAACAGATACGCAGTATTTT. It is translated as CASSFMTGGGTDTQYF. Full variable domain (missing parts from reference TRBV7-2 and TRBJ2-3): GAGVSQSPSNKVTEKGKDVELRCDPISGHTALYWYRQSLGQGLEFLIYFQGNSAPDKSGLPSDRFSAERTGGSVSTLTIQRTQQEDSAVYLCASSFMTGGGTDTQYFGPGTRLTVL.

V gene TRBV27 combines with J gene TRBJ2-7; 13 nucleotides match TRBD2. The CDR3 runs 17 residues. The J segment lost 4 bases and the V segment lost 4 bases, leaving 10 bases of the junction unmatched. CDR1 MNHEY and CDR2 SMNVEV come from the germline V gene (reference sequence). CDR3 amino acids: CASSSGLAGVYLYEQYF. The DNA of the CDR3 is TGTGCCAGCAGTTCCGGACTAGCGGGAGTATACCTGTACGAGCAGTACTTC.

The genes are TRBV27 and TRBJ2-7, with TRBD1 matching 8 bases. Germline trimming cut 5 bases from V and 4 bases from J; bases unmatched to any gene: 7. The length of the CDR3 is 14 residues. Germline assignment: CDR1 MNHEY and CDR2 SMNVEV (reference sequence). CDR3 in DNA: TGTGCCAGCAGTAGACAGGGGTTGACGTACGAGCAGTACTTC. Residues: CASSRQGLTYEQYF.

The chain joins TRBV11-2 to TRBJ1-1, with 9 bases fitting TRBD1. This CDR3 comprises 15 residues. V was pared by 0 bases and J by 3 bases, with 2 bases of the junction left unmatched. Germline assignment: CDR1 SGHAT and CDR2 FQNNGV. CDR3 sequence: CASSLDGQGYTEAFF. CDR3 in DNA: TGTGCCAGCAGCTTAGATGGACAGGGGTACACTGAAGCTTTCTTT.

CDR3 sequence reads: CASSPLGLAGGIETQYF. CDR3 bases: TGCGCCAGCAGCCCTTTGGGACTAGCGGGAGGGATAGAGACCCAGTACTTC. The chain couples TRBV5-1 to TRBJ2-5, with 16 bases that match TRBD2. Germline CDR1 is SGHRS and CDR2 is YFSETQ. The CDR3 consists of 17 residues. V lost 4 bases, J lost 4 bases, and 7 bases stayed unmatched.

This rearrangement joins TRBV4-2 to TRBJ2-2; 9 nucleotides line up with TRBD1. V shed 0 bases and J 4 bases; nucleotides not matched to a gene: 9. The CDR3 covers 18 residues. CDR1 and CDR2 from the germline V gene are LGHNA and YNFKEQ. The CDR3 protein is CASSQEPPGTGLTGELFF. The CDR3 bases are TGTGCCAGCAGCCAAGAGCCCCCCGGGACAGGGCTCACCGGGGAGCTGTTTTTT.

This clone was recorded once. The chain is built from TRBV5-1 and TRBJ2-1; no definite D call. The CDR3 totals 16 residues. V was trimmed by 4 bases and J by 1 base, leaving 15 bases between them. CDR1 is SGHRS and CDR2 is YFSETQ in the germline V gene. DNA of the CDR3: TGCGCCAGCAGCGTACTTAGCCGCTCGTCCTACAATGAGCAGTTCTTC. It yields the protein CASSVLSRSSYNEQFF.

V usage is TRBV28 and J usage is TRBJ2-5; D is perhaps TRBD1 (6 bases). V was clipped by 4 bases and J by 5 bases, with 17 bases between them. From germline, CDR1 is MDHEN and CDR2 SYDVKM. The CDR3 spans 15 residues. The CDR3 is CASSSGQFTGETQYF. The DNA of the CDR3 is TGTGCCAGCAGTTCAGGGCAGTTTACAGGGGAGACCCAGTACTTC.

The chain employs TRBV5-4 and TRBJ2-7; possibly TRBD1 or TRBD2 for D (5 bases each). Germline loops: CDR1 SGHNT, CDR2 YYREEE (reference sequence). The CDR3 contains 15 residues. The germline V and J ends were trimmed by 4 bases and 2 bases, with 16 bases remaining between them. The CDR3 spells CASSLGTTATYEQYF. For the CDR3, the DNA is TGTGCCAGCAGCCTGGGGACGACAGCCACCTACGAGCAGTACTTC.

The rearrangement joins TRBV5-1 to TRBJ2-5; TRBD2 matches at 11 bases. Germline V gene sequence: CDR1 SGHRS, CDR2 YFSETQ. The CDR3 runs to 17 residues. V was pared by 1 base and J by 2 bases, with 7 bases of the junction left unmatched. The CDR3 protein is CASSLSTSGIRQETQYF. The CDR3 DNA reads as TGCGCCAGCAGCTTGTCGACTAGCGGGATAAGGCAAGAGACCCAGTACTTC.

The rearrangement uses TRBV7-2 and TRBJ1-5; 8 bases fit TRBD1. Unmatched junction bases numbered 14, after V lost 2 bases and J lost 8 bases. There are 17 residues in the CDR3. CDR1 is SGHTA, CDR2 FQGNSA, per germline. The CDR3 here is CASSLRAGGAPLEPQHF. The CDR3 DNA reads TGTGCCAGCAGCTTAAGGGCAGGGGGCGCGCCTTTAGAGCCCCAGCATTTT.

The CDR3 DNA reads as TGCAGCGCCCCCGGGTCAGATACGCAGTATTTT. The encoded protein is CSAPGSDTQYF. V is TRBV29-1 and J is TRBJ2-3; D remains ambiguous. CDR1 and CDR2 from the germline V gene are SQVTM and ANQGSEA. Trimming took 7 bases from V and 4 from J, leaving 9 bases between them. The CDR3 spans 11 residues.

The V call is TRBV6-1, the J call TRBJ1-1; D may be TRBD1 (5 bases). Trimming cost V 6 bases and J 7 bases, with 18 bases left between them. The length of the CDR3 is 14 residues. The germline CDR1 and CDR2 sequences are MNHNS and SASEGT. The CDR3 bases are TGTGCCAGCAGCGCTTGGGGGACTAGCGTTGAAGCTTTCTTT. This codes for CASSAWGTSVEAFF.

The J gene is TRBJ2-2, the V gene TRBV7-2; 7 bases are a match to TRBD2. The CDR3 covers 15 residues. CDR1 is SGHTA and CDR2 is FQGNSA in the germline V gene. The ends lost 4 bases at V and 7 bases at J; junction bases unmatched: 9. Here the CDR3 reads CASSYHSGWDGELFF. In DNA form, the CDR3 reads TGTGCCAGCAGCTATCATAGCGGGTGGGACGGGGAGCTGTTTTTT. Looking up the rest from reference TRBV7-2 and TRBJ2-2 gives the full variable domain: GAGVSQSPSNKVTEKGKDVELRCDPISGHTALYWYRQSLGQGLEFLIYFQGNSAPDKSGLPSDRFSAERTGGSVSTLTIQRTQQEDSAVYLCASSYHSGWDGELFFGEGSRLTVL.

The J gene is TRBJ2-7, the V gene TRBV21-1; the table calls TRBD2, which could not be checked here. TRBV21-1 is a pseudogene segment. This CDR3 contains 17 residues. CDR3 sequence: CASSKEVKGGRPCEQYF. DNA for the CDR3: TGTGCCAGCAGCAAGGAGGTGAAAGGCGGGAGGCCTTGCGAGCAGTACTTC.

V and J are TRBV9 and TRBJ1-4; 7 bases match TRBD1. Germline V gene data show CDR1 as SGDLS and CDR2 as YYNGEE. This CDR3 is built from 15 residues. The J segment lost 6 bases and the V segment lost 1 base, leaving 6 bases of the junction unmatched. In DNA, the CDR3 is TGTGCCAGCAGCGTACAGGGGGGAAAGGATGAAAAACTGTTTTTT. As protein: CASSVQGGKDEKLFF.

This chain connects TRBV11-3 to TRBJ2-7; D unclear. Germline V gene sequence: CDR1 SGHNT, CDR2 YENEEA. The CDR3 runs to 13 residues. V shed 4 bases and J shed 5 bases, with 12 bases lying between them. CDR3 in DNA: TGTGCCAGCAGCTCTCGAATATCGGACGAGCAGTACTTC. It translates to CASSSRISDEQYF.

The chain is built from TRBV6-6 and TRBJ1-1; 9 bases map to TRBD1. With 6 bases clipped from V and 10 bases from J, the junction kept 6 bases outside the gene matches. This CDR3 spans 12 amino acids. Germline lookup yields CDR1 MNHNY and CDR2 SVGAGI (reference sequence). The CDR3 nucleotides read TGTGCCAGCAGAAAAAAGGACAGGGGAGCTTTCTTT. Translation: CASRKKDRGAFF.

This chain connects TRBV7-9 to TRBJ2-1, with D perhaps TRBD1 (5 bases). The CDR3 extends over 16 amino acids. Germline V lookup: CDR1 SEHNR, CDR2 FQNEAQ (reference sequence). V was cut by 1 base and J by 2 bases, with 12 bases left in between. The CDR3 loop is CASSLGLGPTYNEQFF. The CDR3 DNA sequence: TGTGCCAGCAGCTTAGGGTTGGGGCCTACCTACAATGAGCAGTTCTTC.

The CDR3 region is CASSRMSGRASDTQYF. The CDR3 DNA reads TGTGCCAGCAGTCGAATGAGCGGGAGGGCCTCGGATACGCAGTATTTT. The V call is TRBV7-9, the J call TRBJ2-3; 10 bases match TRBD2. V gave up 6 bases and J gave up 6 bases; unmatched junction bases: 12. In germline, CDR1 is SEHNR, CDR2 FQNEAQ (reference sequence). This CDR3 is 16 amino acids long.

This sequence joins TRBV4-1 and TRBJ2-3; D may be TRBD2 (5 bases). The V gene lost 1 base and the J gene lost 7 bases, with 18 bases spanning the gap. Germline V gene lookup returns CDR1 MGHRA and CDR2 YSYEKL. This CDR3 comprises 16 residues. CDR3: CASSQGGAIPGNTQYF. The CDR3 DNA sequence: TGCGCCAGCAGCCAAGGAGGAGCGATACCGGGGAATACGCAGTATTTT.

The chain has TRBV5-1 and TRBJ2-2; 9 bases map to TRBD2. Trimming at V came to 6 bases and at J to 1 base, leaving 1 base not matched to a gene. This CDR3 is built from 14 residues. Germline values: CDR1 SGHRS, CDR2 YFSETQ. The CDR3 DNA sequence: TGCGCCAGCAAAGCGGGAGGGAACACCGGGGAGCTGTTTTTT. This translates into CASKAGGNTGELFF.